These 11 T cell receptor beta chains came from one sample sequenced in a study of CD8 T cells in Susac syndrome. Reverse transcription of about 0.45 to 1 ug RNA was carried out with random hexamers. Each CDR3 protein is one row after TCRdb ran MiXCR on the immunoSEQ multiplex PCR reads. The sample has under 200,000 distinct CDR3 sequences, roughly 90% seen once; the top ten hold around 0.079%. Sequenced input: CD4+ T cells from PBMCs. These receptors came from a human donor with Susac syndrome.

The rearrangement links TRBV7-3 to TRBJ2-1; tentative D call: TRBD2 (5 bases). Trimming removed 4 bases at V and 0 bases at J, with 13 bases between. Germline lookup yields CDR1 SGHTA and CDR2 FQGTGA. This CDR3 has 16 amino acids. The CDR3, as DNA: TGTGCCAGCAGCTGGAGCGGTACCACCTCCTACAATGAGCAGTTCTTC. Protein sequence: CASSWSGTTSYNEQFF. The full variable domain, completed using reference TRBV7-3 and TRBJ2-1, is GAGVSQTPSNKVTEKGKYVELRCDPISGHTALYWYRQSLGQGPEFLIYFQGTGAADDSGLPNDRFFAVRPEGSVSTLKIQRTERGDSAVYLCASSWSGTTSYNEQFFGPGTRLTVL.

The V gene is TRBV29-1, the J gene TRBJ2-7, with D tentatively TRBD2 (6 bases). Looked up from germline, CDR1 is SQVTM and CDR2 is ANQGSEA. V was pared by 1 base and J by 6 bases, with 16 bases between. The CDR3 runs 14 residues. CDR3 sequence reads: CSVEAGVGLSEQYF. The CDR3, as DNA: TGCAGCGTTGAAGCGGGGGTCGGCTTAAGCGAGCAGTACTTC.

The chain has TRBV30 and TRBJ2-7; D may be TRBD1 (5 bases). The CDR3 length is 13 residues. The V gene's germline CDR1 is GTSNPN and CDR2 SVGIG (reference sequence). Trimming pared 2 bases from V and 6 bases from J, leaving 14 bases between. The DNA for the CDR3 is TGTGCCTGGAGTTGGCAGACAGCGACCGAGCAGTACTTC. Amino acid sequence: CAWSWQTATEQYF.

The chain recombines TRBV6-1 with TRBJ2-5; TRBD2 matches 9 bases. V trimming: 6 bases; J trimming: 7 bases; junction bases outside the gene matches: 9. CDR3 length: 14 residues. The germline V gene has CDR1 MNHNS and CDR2 SASEGT. The CDR3, as DNA: TGTGCCAGCAGCTCTGTCAGCGGGGGGTTGACCCAGTACTTC. The encoded protein is CASSSVSGGLTQYF.

The rearrangement joins TRBV10-3 to TRBJ2-5; D not resolved. Trimming cost V 5 bases and J 2 bases, with 21 bases left between them. Germline V gene data show CDR1 as ENHRY and CDR2 as SYGVKD. CDR3 length: 17 amino acids. The CDR3 protein is CAISKRGPPSAQETQYF. In DNA form, the CDR3 reads TGTGCCATCAGTAAACGTGGGCCACCCAGCGCTCAAGAGACCCAGTACTTC.

This chain joins TRBV11-3 and TRBJ2-2, with TRBD1 identical over 7 bases. The CDR3 consists of 16 residues. With V trimmed by 5 bases and J by 6 bases, 12 bases remained unmatched. Per the germline V gene, CDR1 is SGHNT and CDR2 is YENEEA. The CDR3 loop reads CASSILSGTVSGELFF. CDR3 sequence (DNA): TGTGCCAGCAGCATACTATCCGGGACAGTCTCCGGGGAGCTGTTTTTT. Together with reference TRBV11-3 and TRBJ2-2, the CDR3 gives the full variable domain: EAGVVQSPRYKIIEKKQPVAFWCNPISGHNTLYWYLQNLGQGPELLIRYENEEAVDDSQLPKDRFSAERLKGVDSTLKIQPAELGDSAVYLCASSILSGTVSGELFFGEGSRLTVL.

The CDR3 spells CASSQDILAPNQPQHF. Here the CDR3 DNA reads TGTGCCAGCAGCCAAGATATACTCGCACCCAATCAGCCCCAGCATTTT. The chain joins TRBV4-2 to TRBJ1-5; D not resolved. V gave up 0 bases and J gave up 3 bases, with 12 bases separating them. This CDR3 has 16 amino acids. The germline CDR1 and CDR2 sequences are LGHNA and YNFKEQ.

The chain combines TRBV27 with TRBJ2-7, with D unresolved. Germline V gene data show CDR1 as MNHEY and CDR2 as SMNVEV (reference sequence). Trimming removed 7 bases from V and 6 bases from J, with 16 bases in between. The CDR3 spans 13 residues. CDR3 residues: CASTPLPGGEQYF. CDR3 nucleotide sequence: TGTGCCAGCACCCCCCTCCCAGGTGGCGAGCAGTACTTC.

The chain links TRBV20-1 to TRBJ2-1, with D possibly matching TRBD1 (6 bases). This CDR3 is 14 amino acids long. Germline assignment: CDR1 DFQATT and CDR2 SNEGSKA (reference sequence). Trimming cost V 1 base and J 4 bases, with 11 bases left between them. The CDR3 bases are TGCAGTGCTAGAGCCACCCAGGGGTACAATGAGCAGTTCTTC. Residues: CSARATQGYNEQFF.

The V gene is TRBV13, the J gene TRBJ2-5; D is ambiguous. The CDR3 length is 13 residues. V lost 1 base to trimming and J lost 7 bases, with 10 bases between them. Germline V lookup: CDR1 PRHDT, CDR2 FYEKMQ (reference sequence). Here the CDR3 DNA reads TGTGCCAGCAGCTTAGAAGGGAAGGGGACCCAGTACTTC. It translates to CASSLEGKGTQYF.

The chain uses TRBV5-1 and TRBJ2-1; TRBD2 aligns across 7 bases. In germline, CDR1 is SGHRS, CDR2 YFSETQ. The length of the CDR3 is 16 residues. The ends lost 0 bases at V and 8 bases at J; junction bases unmatched: 11. CDR3 bases: TGCGCCAGCAGCTTGGTACGGCGGGAGAGTATGGATGAGCAGTTCTTC. Protein sequence: CASSLVRRESMDEQFF.